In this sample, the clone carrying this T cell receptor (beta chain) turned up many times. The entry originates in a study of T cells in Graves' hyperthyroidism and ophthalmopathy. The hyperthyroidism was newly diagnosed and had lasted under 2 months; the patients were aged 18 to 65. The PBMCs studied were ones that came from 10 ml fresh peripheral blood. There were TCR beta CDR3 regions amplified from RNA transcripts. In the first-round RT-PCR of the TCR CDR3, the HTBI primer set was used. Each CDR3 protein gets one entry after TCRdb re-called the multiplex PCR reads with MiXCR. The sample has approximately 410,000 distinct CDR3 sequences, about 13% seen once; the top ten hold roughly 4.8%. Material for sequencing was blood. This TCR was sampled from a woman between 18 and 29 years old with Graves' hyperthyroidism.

CDR3 region: CASSSPGQGFGEQYF. For the CDR3, the DNA is TGTGCCAGCAGTTCCCCGGGACAGGGATTTGGCGAGCAGTACTTC. The chain links TRBV28 to TRBJ2-7; TRBD1 matches at 9 bases. Trimming removed 4 bases from V and 6 bases from J; junction bases left unmatched: 10. The CDR3 is made up of 15 amino acids. Germline V gene sequence: CDR1 MDHEN, CDR2 SYDVKM.